This T cell receptor (beta chain) was obtained from a study of CD8 T cells in ankylosing spondylitis. Study-wide results and caveats: Among TCR beta sequences, a motif of several highly homologous variants appeared characteristic of ankylosing spondylitis blood.

From the 5' RACE reads, TCRdb called clonotypes with MiXCR, one entry per CDR3 protein. The profile shows fewer than 200,000 distinct CDR3 sequences, roughly 18% of them singletons. This clonotype was counted between two and nine times. The target antigen is unknown. CDR1 and CDR2 (germline): MNHNY, SVGAGI (reference sequence). The CDR3 totals 14 residues. V lost 5 bases to trimming and J lost 7 bases, with 15 bases between them. The chain joins TRBV6-6 to TRBJ1-5; possibly TRBD1 for D (6 bases). Sample: blood, either unsorted or a sorted T cell fraction (not recorded which). The receptor was isolated from a male donor between 10 and 30 years old with ankylosing spondylitis or in good health (not recorded which). The CDR3 sequence: CASSIIRGEQPQHF. CDR3 nucleotide sequence: TGTGCCAGCAGTATTATTAGGGGGGAGCAGCCCCAGCATTTT.